In this sample, the clone carrying this T cell receptor beta chain turned up a few times. The sample comes from a study of shared clonotypes between healthy human individuals. For each subset, genomic DNA was distributed in equal portions over several immunoSEQ plates. Sequencing used immunoSEQ multiplex PCR; TCRdb keeps in-frame clones, though not all of them. The table records nearly 500,000 clones, less than 80% of them present only once. The CDR3 extends over 15 amino acids. Trimming took 3 bases from V and 4 from J; bases not matched to a gene: 7. Per the germline V gene, CDR1 is SGHVS and CDR2 is FNYEAQ.

J is TRBJ1-2 and V is TRBV7-6, with TRBD1 matching 8 bases. The sample was PBMCs. This TCR came from a woman aged 40 to 50 in good health. Some clones in this sample may be carry-over from other donors' samples. The CDR3 sequence is CASSFSRTGTYGYTF. The CDR3 nucleotides read TGTGCCAGCAGCTTCTCACGGACAGGGACCTATGGCTACACCTTC.